The 29 T cell receptor beta chains below all came from one sample that was sequenced in a study of T cell responses to AZD1222 COVID-19 vaccine. TCRdb keeps only in-frame clones here, not all; method: immunoSEQ multiplex PCR. The sample records under 200,000 clones, about 90% being singletons. The sample in question was peripheral blood, obtained on day 0 of MenACWY control vaccination. The receptors here all came from an adult in good health.

In its sample, this clone was seen once. This chain uses TRBV28 with TRBJ2-2; D remains unclear. Trimming cost V 6 bases and J 5 bases, with 16 bases left between them. This CDR3 contains 15 residues. Germline V gene data show CDR1 as MDHEN and CDR2 as SYDVKM. CDR3 sequence (DNA): TGTGCCAGCAGGGAGTCAGGCCCCGGGACCGGGGAGCTGTTTTTT. It is translated as CASRESGPGTGELFF.

The chain joins TRBV19 to TRBJ1-1; D is undetermined. The V gene's germline CDR1 is LNHDA and CDR2 SQIVND (reference sequence). V was shortened by 6 bases and J by 2 bases, with 10 bases between the two germline ends. The CDR3 has 13 amino acids. In DNA, the CDR3 is TGTGCCAGTAGGCCCAGACACAACACTGAAGCTTTCTTT. Translated: CASRPRHNTEAFF.

The genes are TRBV7-2 and TRBJ2-5; 11 nucleotides line up with TRBD1. Germline CDR1 is SGHTA and CDR2 is FQGNSA. V was pared by 5 bases and J by 9 bases, with 11 bases of the junction left unmatched. The length of the CDR3 is 15 residues. The CDR3 sequence is CASSTYTGQGGSQYF. CDR3 sequence (DNA): TGTGCCAGCAGCACTTACACGGGACAGGGGGGTTCCCAGTACTTC.

The CDR3 loop is CATENSPGTTTYEQYF. In nucleotides, the CDR3 is TGTGCCACCGAAAACTCCCCCGGGACTACTACCTACGAGCAGTACTTC. The chain couples TRBV25-1 to TRBJ2-7, with 7 bases lining up with TRBD2. The CDR3 totals 16 residues. In germline, CDR1 is MGHDK, CDR2 SYGVNS. V lost 10 bases and J lost 2; bases outside the gene matches: 17.

This chain connects TRBV12-3 or TRBV12-4 to TRBJ2-7; a possible D gene is TRBD1 (5 bases). Between the trimmed V and J ends, which lost 3 bases and 2 bases, there was a span of 8 bases. The CDR3 extends over 13 amino acids. CDR3 sequence reads: CASSLTDTYEQYF. CDR3 DNA sequence: TGTGCCAGCAGTTTGACAGACACCTACGAGCAGTACTTC.

The chain links TRBV5-1 to TRBJ2-2; D gene ambiguous. Germline CDR1 is SGHRS and CDR2 is YFSETQ. V lost 6 bases, J lost 3 bases, and 9 bases lay in between. CDR3 size: 13 residues. CDR3 in DNA: TGCGCCAGCACTTTAAGGGACACCGGGGAGCTGTTTTTT. Translated, it gives CASTLRDTGELFF.

The CDR3 DNA is TGTGCCAGCAGCGGATCGTTTAACAGGGAGGAAAAACTGTTTTTT. Protein product: CASSGSFNREEKLFF. The gene calls are TRBV4-2 and TRBJ1-4, with D possibly TRBD1 on 6 matching bases. Germline V lookup: CDR1 LGHNA, CDR2 YNFKEQ. V was trimmed by 5 bases and J by 8 bases, leaving 18 bases between them. This CDR3 is built from 15 residues.

The chain joins TRBV9 to TRBJ2-5; D is uncertain. The germline gives CDR1 SGDLS, CDR2 YYNGEE. This CDR3 has 15 residues. Between the trimmed V and J ends, which lost 0 bases and 1 base, there was a span of 10 bases. CDR3 sequence (DNA): TGTGCCAGCAGCGTAGGGCCAAACCTCCAAGAGACCCAGTACTTC. Translating gives CASSVGPNLQETQYF.

The V call is TRBV5-6, the J call TRBJ1-1; D might be TRBD1 (5 bases). This CDR3 comprises 16 residues. Trimming took off 0 bases at V and 0 bases at J, with 12 bases between the two ends. Germline CDR1 SGHDT, CDR2 YYEEEE. The CDR3 coding sequence is TGTGCCAGCAGCTTGGTACCAGGGCAGGTGAACACTGAAGCTTTCTTT. This gives the protein CASSLVPGQVNTEAFF.

The V call is TRBV19, the J call TRBJ2-3; D may be TRBD2 (6 bases). Germline V gene data show CDR1 as LNHDA and CDR2 as SQIVND (reference sequence). The V end lost 3 bases, the J end lost 7 bases, and 17 bases lay between the germline ends. There are 15 residues in the CDR3. The CDR3 DNA sequence: TGTGCCAGTAGTATTACCCCGGACTACCTAAATACGCAGTATTTT. It translates to CASSITPDYLNTQYF. The whole variable domain, filled in from reference TRBV19 and TRBJ2-3, reads DGGITQSPKYLFRKEGQNVTLSCEQNLNHDAMYWYRQDPGQGLRLIYYSQIVNDFQKGDIAEGYSVSREKKESFPLTVTSAQKNPTAFYLCASSITPDYLNTQYFGPGTRLTVL.

The rearrangement uses TRBV11-2 and TRBJ2-1; D might be TRBD2 (5 bases). Per germline, CDR1 SGHAT and CDR2 FQNNGV. The ends were cut back, 5 bases at V and 3 bases at J, with 11 bases in the middle. The CDR3 is made up of 14 amino acids. The CDR3: CASSHGLDYNEQFF. The CDR3 nucleotides are TGTGCCAGCAGCCACGGACTGGACTACAATGAGCAGTTCTTC.

CDR3 DNA sequence: TGTGCCAGCAGTGAATTCCCCGGGACCACAGATACGCAGTATTTT. Protein sequence: CASSEFPGTTDTQYF. The chain recombines TRBV2 with TRBJ2-3; D may be TRBD1 or TRBD2 (5 bases each). This CDR3 spans 15 amino acids. V was cut by 2 bases and J by 2 bases, with 11 bases left in between. CDR1 is SNHLY and CDR2 is FYNNEI in the germline V gene.

This chain links TRBV11-1 with TRBJ2-1, with 9 nucleotides matching TRBD2. Germline-derived CDR1 and CDR2 are SGHAT and FQDESV (reference sequence). The V and J ends lost 7 bases and 5 bases, in that order; junction bases with no gene match: 9. This CDR3 contains 15 residues. In DNA, the CDR3 is TGTGCCAGCACCCTCAGTGGACTAGCGAACAATGAGCAGTTCTTC. Its protein is CASTLSGLANNEQFF.

The CDR3 sequence is CASSFGQQGNGYTF. CDR3 nucleotide sequence: TGTGCCAGCAGCTTTGGTCAACAGGGGAATGGCTACACCTTC. This chain uses TRBV7-6 with TRBJ1-2, with 7 bases matching TRBD1. V gave up 3 bases and J gave up 6 bases; unmatched junction bases: 7. In germline, CDR1 is SGHVS, CDR2 FNYEAQ. This CDR3 has 14 amino acids.

This clone was seen only once. The V call is TRBV5-6, the J call TRBJ1-2, with D tentatively TRBD1 (6 bases). V dropped 0 bases and J dropped 4 bases, with 10 bases sitting between them. The CDR3 has 14 amino acids. Germline assignment: CDR1 SGHDT and CDR2 YYEEEE. The CDR3 DNA sequence: TGTGCCAGCAGCTTGGGCCACAGGGTCTATGGCTACACCTTC. Translated: CASSLGHRVYGYTF.

This rearrangement joins TRBV6-2 or TRBV6-3 to TRBJ2-6, with D unresolved. Trimming took 6 bases from V and 11 from J, leaving 20 bases between them. CDR3 length: 15 amino acids. CDR1 is MNHEY and CDR2 is SVGEGT in the germline V gene. CDR3 DNA: TGTGCCAGCAGCCTTAAAACTTGGTCAACAGACGTCCTGACTTTC. Translated: CASSLKTWSTDVLTF.

This chain uses TRBV7-3 with TRBJ2-1, with 8 bases that match TRBD2. This CDR3 comprises 14 residues. In germline, CDR1 is SGHTA, CDR2 FQGTGA. V lost 4 bases, J lost 9 bases, and 8 bases stayed unmatched. CDR3 protein: CASSSRAGAREQFF. The CDR3 nucleotides read TGTGCCAGCAGCTCCAGAGCGGGAGCACGTGAGCAGTTCTTC.

This clone was observed a handful of times. The chain uses TRBV2 and TRBJ1-1; a weak D match, TRBD1 (5 bases). This CDR3 is built from 13 residues. V lost 8 bases, J lost 1 base, and 11 bases lay in between. Germline V CDR1 and CDR2: SNHLY, FYNNEI. CDR3 amino acids: CASLRGTNTEAFF. The CDR3 DNA reads as TGTGCCAGCCTTAGGGGTACGAACACTGAAGCTTTCTTT. The full variable domain, its missing parts supplied by reference TRBV2 and TRBJ1-1, is EPEVTQTPSHQVTQMGQEVILRCVPISNHLYFYWYRQILGQKVEFLVSFYNNEISEKSEIFDDQFSVERPDGSNFTLKIRSTKLEDSAMYFCASLRGTNTEAFFGQGTRLTVV.

This chain joins TRBV27 and TRBJ1-4; no reliable D call. This CDR3 comprises 15 residues. V lost 1 base and J lost 0, with 6 bases in between. Germline CDR1 and CDR2: MNHEY and SMNVEV (reference sequence). The CDR3 region has the DNA TGTGCCAGCAGTTTATATCCGGCAACTAATGAAAAACTGTTTTTT. Translating it yields CASSLYPATNEKLFF.

This chain uses TRBV19 with TRBJ2-5, with D tentatively TRBD2 (5 bases). V lost 0 bases to trimming and J lost 5 bases, with 7 bases between them. CDR3 length: 13 amino acids. Germline-derived CDR1 and CDR2 are LNHDA and SQIVND (reference sequence). CDR3 amino acids: CASSIESGETQYF. In DNA form, the CDR3 reads TGTGCCAGTAGTATAGAATCGGGGGAGACCCAGTACTTC.

The chain carries TRBV5-6 and TRBJ2-1; D uncertain. Trimming shortened V by 2 bases and J by 7 bases, and 13 bases separated the two germline ends. CDR1 and CDR2 from the germline V gene are SGHDT and YYEEEE. This CDR3 region has 14 residues. CDR3 amino acids: CASSLASSRNEQFF. The CDR3 nucleotides are TGTGCCAGCAGCTTAGCCAGCTCTAGGAATGAGCAGTTCTTC.

This chain uses TRBV28 with TRBJ2-7; D uncertain. Looked up from germline, CDR1 is MDHEN and CDR2 is SYDVKM. V was clipped by 6 bases and J by 4 bases, with 7 bases between them. The CDR3 totals 11 residues. The CDR3: CASSRVYEQYF. CDR3 nucleotide sequence: TGTGCCAGCAGCCGCGTATACGAGCAGTACTTC.

V gene TRBV3-1 (or the pseudogene TRBV3-2) combines with J gene TRBJ2-3; no reliable D call. V was cut by 5 bases and J by 2 bases, with 8 bases left in between. From germline, CDR1 is LGHDT and CDR2 YNNKEL (reference sequence). This CDR3 comprises 13 residues. CDR3 region: CASSTRFTDTQYF. The CDR3 DNA is TGTGCCAGCAGCACCCGTTTCACAGATACGCAGTATTTT.

The chain uses TRBV7-2 and TRBJ1-2; 9 nucleotides line up with TRBD1. This CDR3 region has 14 residues. Trimming cost V 5 bases and J 7 bases; bases outside gene matches: 8. Looked up from germline, CDR1 is SGHTA and CDR2 is FQGNSA. The CDR3 loop reads CASSPRQGVSGYTF. The CDR3 bases are TGTGCCAGCAGCCCCCGACAGGGGGTCTCTGGCTACACCTTC.

This sequence joins TRBV4-1 and TRBJ1-1; 10 bases align to TRBD1. This CDR3 has 14 amino acids. The J segment lost 5 bases and the V segment lost 9 bases, leaving 9 bases of the junction unmatched. The V gene's germline CDR1 is MGHRA and CDR2 YSYEKL. For the CDR3, the DNA is TGCGCCAGTAGACCGGACAGGGGGAGGACTGAAGCTTTCTTT. It encodes CASRPDRGRTEAFF.

The chain is built from TRBV11-1 and TRBJ2-2; D unclear. With 5 bases removed from V and 4 bases from J, the gap between germline ends came to 8 bases. Germline CDR1 SGHAT, CDR2 FQDESV (reference sequence). The CDR3 runs 13 residues. The CDR3 here is CASSPGATGELFF. CDR3 DNA sequence: TGTGCCAGCAGCCCCGGAGCCACCGGGGAGCTGTTTTTT.

Notes on this clone: This specimen includes other DNA sequences encoding the same CDR3. The chain links TRBV12-3 or TRBV12-4 to TRBJ1-2; 7 bases fit TRBD1. With V trimmed by 3 bases and J by 8 bases, 3 bases remained unmatched. The CDR3 has 12 residues. The DNA of the CDR3 is TGTGCCAGCAGTTTGCAGGGGGAAGGCTACACCTTC. Translated, it gives CASSLQGEGYTF.

The chain links TRBV28 to TRBJ1-1, with D tentatively TRBD1 (5 bases). Looked up from germline, CDR1 is MDHEN and CDR2 is SYDVKM. V shed 6 bases and J shed 5 bases, with 19 bases lying between them. This CDR3 comprises 15 residues. The CDR3 DNA sequence: TGTGCCAGCAGGCCGGCAGTCGGGGGTGGGACTGAAGCTTTCTTT. The encoded protein is CASRPAVGGGTEAFF.

The chain combines TRBV19 with TRBJ2-7; 8 bases are shared with TRBD1. This CDR3 is built from 14 residues. After removal of 10 bases from V and 2 bases from J, the junction contained 10 bases not matched to a gene. CDR1 is LNHDA and CDR2 is SQIVND in the germline V gene (reference sequence). CDR3 sequence (DNA): TGTGCCACCCTGGACAGGGTGGGGGCCTACGAGCAGTACTTC. Its protein is CATLDRVGAYEQYF.